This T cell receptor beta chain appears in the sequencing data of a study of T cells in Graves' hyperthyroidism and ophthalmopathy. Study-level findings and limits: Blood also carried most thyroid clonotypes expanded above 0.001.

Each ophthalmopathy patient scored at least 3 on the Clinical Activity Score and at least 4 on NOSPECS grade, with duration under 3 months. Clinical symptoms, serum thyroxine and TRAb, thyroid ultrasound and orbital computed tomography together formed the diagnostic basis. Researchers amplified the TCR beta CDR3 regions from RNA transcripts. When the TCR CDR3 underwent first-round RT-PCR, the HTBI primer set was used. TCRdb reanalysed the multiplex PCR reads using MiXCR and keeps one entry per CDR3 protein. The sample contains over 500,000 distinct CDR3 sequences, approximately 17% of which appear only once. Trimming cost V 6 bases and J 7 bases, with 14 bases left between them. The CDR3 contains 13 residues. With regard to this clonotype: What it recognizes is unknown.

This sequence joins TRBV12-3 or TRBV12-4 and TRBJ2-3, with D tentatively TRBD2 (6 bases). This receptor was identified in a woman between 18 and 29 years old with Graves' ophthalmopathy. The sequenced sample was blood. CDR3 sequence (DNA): TGTGCCAGCAGCCCGGGACTTTCTTATACGCAGTATTTT. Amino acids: CASSPGLSYTQYF.